This TCR beta chain was found in a study of cytomegalovirus exposure and HLA in healthy donors. About the study: HLA-typed donors were the source of roughly 80 million unique TCRs held in an early data release. Among the 300 to 450 genotyped donors, 81% were placed in the Caucasian-associated ancestry cluster.

On this clone: The target antigen is unknown.

The donors gave bone marrow, and they were healthy. 13 Jbeta primers and 60 Vbeta primers were used for the PCR. Measured with immunoSEQ multiplex PCR; TCRdb has only the in-frame clones, and not every one. This sample has about 93,000 clones; around 80% occur once, and the top ten carry about 7.3%. General study findings and limits: Apart from CMV serostatus, no immune exposure information was available.

The specimen was PBMCs. This receptor was taken from a young man in good health and CMV-seronegative.

CDR3 in DNA: TGTGCCAGCAGCTTCAACCCGACAGGCTACGAGCAGTACTTC. This gives the protein CASSFNPTGYEQYF. V is TRBV7-2 and J is TRBJ2-7; tentative D call: TRBD1 (6 bases). CDR3 length equals 14 residues. Germline V CDR1 and CDR2: SGHTA, FQGNSA. The V end lost 3 bases, the J end lost 3 bases, and 12 bases lay between the germline ends.